A selection of T cell receptor beta chains follows, all from one sample in a study of cytomegalovirus exposure and HLA in healthy donors. TCRdb's table, derived via immunoSEQ multiplex PCR, lists solely in-frame clones and lacks some. The sample consists of about 110,000 clones, 65% to 75% of them appearing once. Sequencing was carried out using PBMCs. These receptors were obtained from a man under 40 in good health and CMV-seropositive. The CDR3 runs from the conserved cysteine through the conserved F or W. The D gene is left open where the match is weak. Size values are once, few and many counts, or a class for expanded clones, and some rows have none.

v_gene	abundance	d_gene	j_gene	CDR3nt	CDR3aa
TRBV30	NA	NA	TRBJ1-1	TGTGCCTGGTACATGAACACTGAAGCTTTCTTT	CAWYMNTEAFF
TRBV27	NA	NA	TRBJ1-2	TGTGCCAGCAGTTTACAGGCAGGGAATGGCTACACCTTC	CASSLQAGNGYTF
TRBV29-1	NA	NA	TRBJ1-1	TGCAGCGTTGGGGTTCTGGGCCCTGGGGCTTTCTTT	CSVGVLGPGAFF
TRBV2	once	NA	TRBJ2-7	TGTGCCAGCAGTGTAAGGGAGTCAGCCTACGAGCAGTACTTC	CASSVRESAYEQYF
TRBV18	NA	TRBD2	TRBJ2-3	TGTGCCAGCTCACCTCCTGGGACTAGCGGGTACACGCAGTATTTT	CASSPPGTSGYTQYF
TRBV15	NA	TRBD1	TRBJ2-1	TGTGCCACCAGCAGAGATCGTGACAGGGAAATTAACGATGAGCAGTTCTTC	CATSRDRDREINDEQFF
TRBV7-2	NA	NA	TRBJ1-3	TGTGCCAGCAGCTTAGGGCCTGGAAACACCATATATTTT	CASSLGPGNTIYF
TRBV28	NA	NA	TRBJ1-2	TGTGCCAGCAGTTTGCGGGGACATGGCTACACCTTC	CASSLRGHGYTF
TRBV19	NA	TRBD1	TRBJ1-5	TGTGCCAGTAGTATAGGGACAGGTCAACAGCCCCAGCATTTT	CASSIGTGQQPQHF
TRBV6-1	NA	TRBD2	TRBJ2-3	TGTGCCAGCAGTGACGGGAGGGCCGGCACAGATACGCAGTATTTT	CASSDGRAGTDTQYF
TRBV2	NA	NA	TRBJ1-3	TGTGCCAGCGGGAGGGACCTCTCTGGAAACACCATATATTTT	CASGRDLSGNTIYF
TRBV7-6	NA	TRBD2	TRBJ2-5	TGTGCCAGCAGCTTCCTAGCGGGCCAGCAGCACTTC	CASSFLAGQQHF
TRBV18	NA	NA	TRBJ1-5	TGTGCCAGCTCACCCGATCAACAGGGCCTTATTGGCAATCAGCCCCAGCATTTT	CASSPDQQGLIGNQPQHF
TRBV2	NA	TRBD2	TRBJ2-1	TGTGCCAGCAGGAGACGGCTAGCGGGGGGTTTTTCCTACAATGAGCAGTTCTTC	CASRRRLAGGFSYNEQFF
TRBV5-1	NA	TRBD1	TRBJ2-7	TGCGCCAGCAGCTTCGGGACAGGATCCTACGAGCAGTACTTC	CASSFGTGSYEQYF
TRBV7-9	NA	TRBD1	TRBJ2-3	TGTGCCAGCAGCCCCCACAGGGGAACAGATACGCAGTATTTT	CASSPHRGTDTQYF
TRBV27	few	NA	TRBJ2-1	TGTGCCACCGGACCCAGGAGGGGTGAGCAGTTCTTC	CATGPRRGEQFF
TRBV7-2	NA	TRBD1	TRBJ1-2	TGTGCCAGCAGCACCCGACAGGGACTTCTGTGGGGCTACACCTTC	CASSTRQGLLWGYTF
TRBV9	NA	NA	TRBJ2-5	TGTGCCAGCAGCGTAAGGGACACGGCCGGACTGGGAGAGACCCAGTACTTC	CASSVRDTAGLGETQYF
TRBV30	NA	TRBD1	TRBJ2-5	TGTGCGGGGCGGGCGTCCGGGACAGGGCGAGGAACCCAGTACTTC	CAGRASGTGRGTQYF
TRBV9	NA	NA	TRBJ2-5	TGTGCCAGCAGTGAGTGGGACTCCCAAGAGACCCAGTACTTC	CASSEWDSQETQYF
TRBV5-5	NA	NA	TRBJ2-7	TGTGCCAGCACCACCGGGGAACCGGTGCAGTACTTC	CASTTGEPVQYF
TRBV5-1	NA	TRBD1	TRBJ2-7	TGCGCCAGCAGCTCACCAGGGGGCTCCTACGAGCAGTACTTC	CASSSPGGSYEQYF
TRBV10-3	NA	NA	TRBJ1-1	TGTGCCATCAGTTGGGAGGCGGCAACTGAAGCTTTCTTT	CAISWEAATEAFF
TRBV28	NA	NA	TRBJ1-1	TGTGCCAGCAGTTTAATTGGGGCAGTAGCTTTCTTT	CASSLIGAVAFF
TRBV19	NA	NA	TRBJ2-2	TGTGCCAGTAAGCGGACAGAGAACACCGGGGAGCTGTTTTTT	CASKRTENTGELFF
TRBV11-2	NA	TRBD2	TRBJ2-5	TGTGCCAGCAGCTTAGATCGGATCGGGGGGGAGGAGACCCAGTACTTC	CASSLDRIGGEETQYF
TRBV27	NA	NA	TRBJ1-6	TGTGCCAGCAGTTTATGGGCAGGGGAGTTTAATTCACCCCTCCACTTT	CASSLWAGEFNSPLHF
TRBV9	NA	NA	TRBJ2-3	TGTGCCAGCAGCCCCGGTGCAGGGATGGTAGATACGCAGTATTTT	CASSPGAGMVDTQYF
TRBV2	NA	TRBD1	TRBJ1-4	TGTGCCAGCAGTAGCCAGGGGGCGCGGGGTGAAAAACTGTTTTTT	CASSSQGARGEKLFF
TRBV19	NA	TRBD2	TRBJ2-7	TGTGCCAGCGGGACTAGCAGTACGCGCGAGCAGTACTTC	CASGTSSTREQYF
TRBV21-1	NA	NA	TRBJ2-7	TGTGCCGAATGGGACAGGGACCCCTACGAGCAGTACTTC	CAEWDRDPYEQYF
TRBV6-5	NA	NA	TRBJ2-6	TGTGCCACCGGCCGGCGGTCCTCTGGGGCCAACGTCCTGACTTTC	CATGRRSSGANVLTF
TRBV13	NA	TRBD1	TRBJ1-1	TGTGCCAGCAGCTTATTCGGGACAGGGGGCAACACTGAAGCTTTCTTT	CASSLFGTGGNTEAFF
TRBV13	NA	TRBD1	TRBJ2-7	TGTGCCAGCAGATATGGACAGGGGCTGCCCGAGCAGTACTTC	CASRYGQGLPEQYF
TRBV5-1	NA	NA	TRBJ2-5	TGCGCCAGCAAGCCCTACCCAATAGAGACCCAGTACTTC	CASKPYPIETQYF
TRBV30	NA	TRBD2	TRBJ2-5	TGTGCCTGGAGTACAAAAGCGGGGGGGCTCGAGACCCAGTACTTC	CAWSTKAGGLETQYF
TRBV6-5	few	TRBD1	TRBJ1-6	TGTGCCAGCAGTGGCCCGGGACAGGGGAATTCACCCCTCCACTTT	CASSGPGQGNSPLHF
TRBV6-6	NA	TRBD2	TRBJ2-3	TGTGCCAGCAGTTACGGGGGACTAGGGTCAGATACGCAGTATTTT	CASSYGGLGSDTQYF
TRBV2	NA	TRBD1	TRBJ2-2	TGTGCCAGCAGTTTACAGGGGGCGCTAAGCACCGGGGAGCTGTTTTTT	CASSLQGALSTGELFF
TRBV7-2	NA	NA	TRBJ2-1	TGTGCCAGCAGCTACTACGCGGGTGAGCAGTTCTTC	CASSYYAGEQFF
TRBV5-1	NA	NA	TRBJ1-2	TGCGCCAGCAGCTTGACTGAGTCTAACTATGGCTACCCCTTC	CASSLTESNYGYPF
TRBV29-1	NA	TRBD2	TRBJ2-7	TGCAGCGTTGGGGGGGGTCTAGCGGGGGTTGAGCAGTACTTC	CSVGGGLAGVEQYF